The clone carrying this T cell receptor (beta chain) has only one observation. Per the original data handling: Researchers report that nucleated cell counts were estimated from reference gene primer amplification. Produced via immunoSEQ multiplex PCR; TCRdb's table is partial and in-frame only. V, J and clone size reflect that table, while D and trimming were determined from the DNA. This table has 45,000 to 55,000 clones, approximately 87% appearing once. This sample stems from a study of blood T cell repertoires in COVID-19. Turning to the study itself: Both acute and convalescent COVID-19 samples were obtained from the United States, Italy and Spain. T cells, B-cell-depleted T cells, or PBMCs supplied cDNA or gDNA.

V lost 5 bases and J lost 6, with 22 bases in between. Germline V CDR1 and CDR2: MDHEN, SYDVKM. The CDR3 has 16 amino acids. The sequence derives from a human donor in a cohort sampled during active COVID-19. Material for sequencing was peripheral blood. The J gene is TRBJ1-2, the V gene TRBV28, with D tentatively TRBD1 (6 bases). In DNA, the CDR3 is TGTGCCAGCAGTACCTCCAGGGGTCTAGGCAAACATGGCTACACCTTC. Its protein is CASSTSRGLGKHGYTF.